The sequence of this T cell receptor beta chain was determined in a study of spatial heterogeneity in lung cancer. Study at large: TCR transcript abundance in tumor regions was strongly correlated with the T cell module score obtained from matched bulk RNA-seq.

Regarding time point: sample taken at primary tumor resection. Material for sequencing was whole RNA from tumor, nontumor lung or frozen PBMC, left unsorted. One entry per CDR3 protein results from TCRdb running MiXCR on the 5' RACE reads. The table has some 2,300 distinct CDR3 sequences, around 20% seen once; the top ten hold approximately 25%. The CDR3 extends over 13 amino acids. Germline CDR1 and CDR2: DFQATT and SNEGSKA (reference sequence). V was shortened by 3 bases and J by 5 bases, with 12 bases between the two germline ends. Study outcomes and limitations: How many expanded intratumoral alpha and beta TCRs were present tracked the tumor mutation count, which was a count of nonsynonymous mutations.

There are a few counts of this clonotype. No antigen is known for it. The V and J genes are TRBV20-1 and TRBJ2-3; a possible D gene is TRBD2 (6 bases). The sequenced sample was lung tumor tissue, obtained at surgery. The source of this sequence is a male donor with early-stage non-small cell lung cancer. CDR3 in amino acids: CSASGGGLDTQYF. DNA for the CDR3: TGCAGTGCTAGCGGGGGAGGATTAGATACGCAGTATTTT.